A single sample gave rise to the 32 T cell receptor beta chains below, sequenced in a study of cytomegalovirus exposure and HLA in healthy donors. Researchers ran the PCR with 60 Vbeta and 13 Jbeta primers. Some clones are missing from TCRdb's copy, which holds only in-frame ones; the method was immunoSEQ multiplex PCR. The sample has fewer than 85,000 clones, approximately 80% seen once; the top ten hold 3% to 3.5%. The source material was PBMCs. The receptors were sampled from a middle-aged man in good health and CMV-seronegative.

The chain employs TRBV5-6 and TRBJ1-6; the D is unclear. V was trimmed by 4 bases and J by 5 bases, leaving 7 bases between them. The CDR3 extends over 13 amino acids. Germline CDR1 is SGHDT and CDR2 is YYEEEE. The CDR3 DNA is TGTGCCAGCAGCCCTCCAGATAATTCACCCCTCCACTTT. This codes for CASSPPDNSPLHF.

J is TRBJ2-7 and V is TRBV7-9, with D perhaps matching TRBD2 (6 bases). The CDR3 totals 14 residues. V was pared by 4 bases and J by 6 bases, with 16 bases between. Per the germline V gene, CDR1 is SEHNR and CDR2 is FQNEAQ (reference sequence). In DNA, the CDR3 is TGTGCCAGCAGCTCGCGGGGTCCCCCCGCCGAGCAGTACTTC. Protein sequence: CASSSRGPPAEQYF.

The gene calls are TRBV5-4 and TRBJ2-1; D is undetermined. The CDR3 has 15 residues. CDR1 is SGHNT, CDR2 YYREEE, per germline (reference sequence). V gave up 0 bases and J gave up 0 bases, with 7 bases separating them. The CDR3 bases are TGTGCCAGCAGCTTGGGACCTAGCTCCTACAATGAGCAGTTCTTC. It is translated as CASSLGPSSYNEQFF.

CDR3 bases: TGCGCCAGCAGCCAAGATGGGACAGGGGGCAGGGAGACCCAGTACTTC. It is translated as CASSQDGTGGRETQYF. The J gene is TRBJ2-5, the V gene TRBV4-1; 12 bases line up with TRBD1. The CDR3 totals 16 residues. Germline CDR1 reads MGHRA; CDR2 reads YSYEKL. Trimming cost V 0 bases and J 5 bases; bases outside gene matches: 4.

This clone was observed a handful of times. The chain uses TRBV25-1 and TRBJ2-3, with 7 nucleotides matching TRBD2. Germline V CDR1 and CDR2: MGHDK, SYGVNS. V trimming: 1 base; J trimming: 4 bases; junction bases outside the gene matches: 5. The CDR3 is 15 amino acids. The CDR3 reads CASSESRGGSDTQYF. In DNA, the CDR3 is TGTGCCAGCAGTGAATCACGGGGAGGGTCAGATACGCAGTATTTT. Based on the CDR3 plus reference TRBV25-1 and TRBJ2-3, the full variable domain is EADIYQTPRYLVIGTGKKITLECSQTMGHDKMYWYQQDPGMELHLIHYSYGVNSTEKGDLSSESTVSRIRTEHFPLTLESARPSHTSQYLCASSESRGGSDTQYFGPGTRLTVL.

With respect to this clone: Relative to the germline gene, one junction end is altered; a read error may explain this. The chain carries TRBV11-2 and TRBJ1-1; TRBD1 matches at 7 bases. CDR3 size: 15 residues. The germline V gene has CDR1 SGHAT and CDR2 FQNNGV. The CDR3, as DNA: TGTGCCAGCAGCCCCCTCCAGGGGGTGAATACTGAAGCTTTCTTT. It encodes CASSPLQGVNTEAFF.

The J gene is TRBJ2-5, the V gene TRBV7-2; D might be TRBD2 (6 bases). The J call is in doubt because the DNA end fits TRBJ2-7 better. Per the germline V gene, CDR1 is SGHTA and CDR2 is FQGNSA. The CDR3 is made up of 14 amino acids. For the CDR3, the DNA is TGTGCCAGCAGCACGGGGGACTTACACTACGAGCAGTACTTC. Protein: CASSTGDLHYEQYF.

V gene TRBV25-1 combines with J gene TRBJ2-7; 10 nucleotides line up with TRBD2. Germline lookup yields CDR1 MGHDK and CDR2 SYGVNS. The CDR3 extends over 14 amino acids. Germline trimming cut 3 bases from V and 6 bases from J; bases unmatched to any gene: 5. The CDR3 loop is CASSDPSGGFEQYF. DNA of the CDR3: TGTGCCAGCAGTGATCCTAGCGGGGGATTCGAGCAGTACTTC.

The chain is built from TRBV2 and TRBJ1-6; the D gene is possibly TRBD1 (5 bases). There are 14 residues in the CDR3. Germline V lookup: CDR1 SNHLY, CDR2 FYNNEI. V was pared by 6 bases and J by 12 bases, with 18 bases between. The CDR3 region is CASSQNFPGKPLHF. DNA for the CDR3: TGTGCCAGCAGCCAGAACTTCCCAGGGAAACCCCTCCACTTT.

This rearrangement joins TRBV6-5 to TRBJ1-2; D is perhaps TRBD1 (5 bases). Trimming removed 2 bases from V and 7 bases from J, with 14 bases in between. This CDR3 region has 14 residues. Germline lookup yields CDR1 MNHEY and CDR2 SVGAGI. CDR3: CASSYRGGSVGYTF. The CDR3 nucleotides are TGTGCCAGCAGTTACCGTGGGGGGTCGGTTGGCTACACCTTC.

The chain combines TRBV6-1 with TRBJ1-2; D is unresolved. Germline CDR1 is MNHNS and CDR2 is SASEGT. V lost 3 bases, J lost 8 bases, and 22 bases lay in between. The CDR3 is made up of 16 amino acids. CDR3 sequence reads: CASSDGLYTLSGGYTF. The CDR3, as DNA: TGTGCCAGCAGTGACGGCCTCTACACCTTAAGCGGGGGCTACACCTTC.

The chain links TRBV11-2 to TRBJ1-2; TRBD1 might be the D (6 bases). The germline V gene encodes CDR1 SGHAT and CDR2 FQNNGV. V lost 1 base to trimming and J lost 4 bases, with 13 bases between them. The length of the CDR3 is 15 residues. In DNA form, the CDR3 reads TGTGCCAGCAGCTTAGGCTCAGGGGTACTCTATGGCTACACCTTC. Protein: CASSLGSGVLYGYTF.

The chain couples TRBV5-5 to TRBJ1-2; 10 nucleotides match TRBD1. The CDR3 has 17 residues. With 4 bases clipped from V and 0 bases from J, the junction kept 9 bases outside the gene matches. Germline lookup yields CDR1 SGHKS and CDR2 YYEKEE (reference sequence). The CDR3: CASSPLGGTGANYGYTF. CDR3 coding DNA: TGTGCCAGCAGCCCTCTCGGGGGGACAGGGGCTAACTATGGCTACACCTTC.

The chain has TRBV29-1 and TRBJ1-1; D unclear. The CDR3 has 13 residues. Trimming removed 3 bases from V and 1 base from J, with 9 bases in between. Germline V gene data show CDR1 as SQVTM and CDR2 as ANQGSEA. CDR3 nucleotides: TGCAGCGTTGATGGAGGGCGGAACACTGAAGCTTTCTTT. It specifies CSVDGGRNTEAFF.

This chain links TRBV7-9 with TRBJ2-5; 8 nucleotides align to TRBD1. The germline CDR1 and CDR2 sequences are SEHNR and FQNEAQ (reference sequence). V lost 4 bases, J lost 1 base, and 5 bases stayed unmatched. CDR3 size: 15 residues. In nucleotides, the CDR3 is TGTGCCAGCAGCTCTTCCGGGACAGGCCAAGAGACCCAGTACTTC. Encoded protein: CASSSSGTGQETQYF.

This rearrangement joins TRBV10-1 to TRBJ1-2; 10 positions agree with TRBD1. The length of the CDR3 is 13 residues. CDR1 is WNHNN, CDR2 SYGVQD, per germline (reference sequence). Trimming at V came to 5 bases and at J to 6 bases, leaving 3 bases not matched to a gene. CDR3: CASSPGQGNGYTF. For the CDR3, the DNA is TGCGCCAGCAGTCCGGGACAGGGGAATGGCTACACCTTC.

This clone came up a few times. This rearrangement joins TRBV10-3 to TRBJ2-1; the D gene is possibly TRBD1 (5 bases). CDR1 ENHRY and CDR2 SYGVKD come from the germline V gene. V lost 3 bases and J lost 0, with 12 bases in between. The CDR3 has 16 amino acids. This chain's CDR3 is CAISDPQASSYNEQFF. CDR3 nucleotides: TGTGCCATCAGTGACCCACAGGCCAGCTCCTACAATGAGCAGTTCTTC.

This clone was recorded a few times. The rearrangement links TRBV7-2 to TRBJ1-1; D is ambiguous. Per the germline V gene, CDR1 is SGHTA and CDR2 is FQGNSA. V was trimmed by 7 bases and J by 5 bases, leaving 11 bases between them. The CDR3 runs to 12 residues. CDR3 in amino acids: CASTLGGTEAFF. For the CDR3, the DNA is TGTGCCAGCACTCTGGGAGGTACTGAAGCTTTCTTT.

The V call is TRBV7-2, the J call TRBJ1-1; no firm D call. CDR1 is SGHTA and CDR2 is FQGNSA in the germline V gene. V was cut by 2 bases and J by 0 bases, with 10 bases left in between. The CDR3 sequence is 15 residues long. The chain's CDR3 is CASSLNEFMNTEAFF. In DNA, the CDR3 is TGTGCCAGCAGCTTAAATGAGTTTATGAACACTGAAGCTTTCTTT.

The genes are TRBV7-9 and TRBJ1-2; TRBD1 agrees at 8 bases. CDR1 and CDR2 (germline): SEHNR, FQNEAQ (reference sequence). V gave up 0 bases and J gave up 7 bases; unmatched junction bases: 10. The CDR3 is 16 residues long. Written as DNA, the CDR3 is TGTGCCAGCAGCTTAGCGCTCACACAGGGGGGAGGTGGCTACACCTTC. Translating gives CASSLALTQGGGGYTF.

This chain uses TRBV6-5 with TRBJ2-4, with 7 bases lining up with TRBD1. The CDR3 runs to 15 residues. Per the germline V gene, CDR1 is MNHEY and CDR2 is SVGAGI. V lost 5 bases, J lost 8 bases, and 12 bases stayed unmatched. This CDR3 reads CASSRSGTESDIQYF. Written as DNA, the CDR3 is TGTGCCAGCAGTCGATCCGGGACAGAGAGCGACATTCAGTACTTC.

A remark on this clone: Within the sample, other DNA sequences also encode this same CDR3. This rearrangement joins TRBV5-8 to TRBJ1-5; possibly TRBD1 for D (5 bases). Germline V CDR1 and CDR2: SGHTS, YDEGEE. Deletions cut 4 bases from V and 5 bases from J, with 16 bases between. This CDR3 is built from 15 residues. CDR3 in amino acids: CASSPRVGVDQPQHF. CDR3 DNA sequence: TGTGCCAGCAGCCCCAGGGTTGGCGTGGATCAGCCCCAGCATTTT.

A word on this clone: Other nucleotide sequences from this sample produce the same CDR3. The chain is built from TRBV7-9 and TRBJ1-2; TRBD1 matches at 8 bases. V lost 0 bases to trimming and J lost 8 bases; unmatched junction nucleotides: 5. The germline gives CDR1 SEHNR, CDR2 FQNEAQ (reference sequence). CDR3 length equals 14 residues. The CDR3 DNA sequence: TGTGCCAGCAGCTTAGCGGGCACAGGGGGAGGCTACACCTTC. It is translated as CASSLAGTGGGYTF.

The J gene is TRBJ1-5, the V gene TRBV18, with TRBD1 matching over 8 bases. J gave up 5 bases and V 6 bases, and 6 bases lay outside the gene matches. The length of the CDR3 is 14 residues. Germline CDR1 KGHSH, CDR2 LQKENI. This CDR3 is CASSRQGMDQPQHF. CDR3 sequence (DNA): TGTGCCAGCTCTCGACAGGGGATGGATCAGCCCCAGCATTTT.

V usage is TRBV7-9 and J usage is TRBJ2-2, with a possible D match to TRBD1 (5 bases). The V end was cut by 4 bases, the J end by 6 bases, with 15 bases between. The CDR3 is made up of 15 amino acids. Germline CDR1 is SEHNR and CDR2 is FQNEAQ (reference sequence). CDR3 in amino acids: CASSSMGPGAGELFF. The DNA for the CDR3 is TGTGCCAGCAGCTCTATGGGGCCTGGAGCCGGGGAGCTGTTTTTT. Filled out from reference TRBV7-9 and TRBJ2-2, the complete variable domain reads DTGVSQNPRHKITKRGQNVTFRCDPISEHNRLYWYRQTLGQGPEFLTYFQNEAQLEKSRLLSDRFSAERPKGSFSTLEIQRTEQGDSAMYLCASSSMGPGAGELFFGEGSRLTVL.

This sequence joins TRBV9 and TRBJ2-1, with TRBD1 matching 11 bases. V was pared by 1 base and J by 7 bases, with 4 bases of the junction left unmatched. Germline assignment: CDR1 SGDLS and CDR2 YYNGEE. The CDR3 extends over 15 amino acids. The DNA of the CDR3 is TGTGCCAGCAGCGTAAGGGGACAGGGGGGGAATGAGCAGTTCTTC. Translated, it gives CASSVRGQGGNEQFF. Drawing the rest from reference TRBV9 and TRBJ2-1, the complete variable domain is DSGVTQTPKHLITATGQRVTLRCSPRSGDLSVYWYQQSLDQGLQFLIQYYNGEERAKGNILERFSAQQFPDLHSELNLSSLELGDSALYFCASSVRGQGGNEQFFGPGTRLTVL.

The rearrangement joins TRBV30 to TRBJ1-2; D ambiguous. The V and J ends lost 2 bases and 8 bases respectively, with 9 bases between them. Per the germline V gene, CDR1 is GTSNPN and CDR2 is SVGIG (reference sequence). This CDR3 has 11 amino acids. CDR3 protein: CAWSRRRGYTF. For the CDR3, the DNA is TGTGCCTGGAGTAGGAGACGCGGCTACACCTTC. The whole variable domain, remainder taken from reference TRBV30 and TRBJ1-2, is SQTIHQWPATLVQPVGSPLSLECTVEGTSNPNLYWYRQAAGRGLQLLFYSVGIGQISSEVPQNLSASRPQDRQFILSSKKLLLSDSGFYLCAWSRRRGYTFGSGTRLTVV.

Details on this clone: One end of the junction varies from germline; a read error may be responsible. The V call is TRBV6-6, the J call TRBJ2-5; weak D call: TRBD1 (5 bases). The germline V gene has CDR1 MNHNY and CDR2 SVGAGI (reference sequence). CDR3 length: 15 residues. CDR3 region: CASTITGNGQGTQYF. CDR3 DNA: TGTGCCAGCACCATAACGGGTAACGGACAAGGGACCCAGTACTTC.

This clone occurred a few times. The rearrangement links TRBV10-3 to TRBJ1-1; 12 nucleotides agree with TRBD1. Trimming at V came to 6 bases and at J to 2 bases, leaving 10 bases not matched to a gene. The CDR3 spans 17 residues. Germline V gene sequence: CDR1 ENHRY, CDR2 SYGVKD. CDR3 sequence reads: CAIRGPGQGAENTEAFF. The CDR3 nucleotides are TGTGCCATCAGGGGACCGGGACAGGGGGCAGAAAACACTGAAGCTTTCTTT.

This clone appeared a few times. The V call is TRBV28, the J call TRBJ1-5, with D possibly matching TRBD1 (5 bases). Trimming cost V 5 bases and J 3 bases, with 8 bases left between them. The CDR3 sequence is 13 residues long. Per the germline V gene, CDR1 is MDHEN and CDR2 is SYDVKM. The CDR3 region has the DNA TGTGCCAGCAGTGGACACGACAATCAGCCCCAGCATTTT. This sequence encodes CASSGHDNQPQHF. The whole variable domain, filled in from reference TRBV28 and TRBJ1-5, reads DVKVTQSSRYLVKRTGEKVFLECVQDMDHENMFWYRQDPGLGLRLIYFSYDVKMKEKGDIPEGYSVSREKKERFSLILESASTNQTSMYLCASSGHDNQPQHFGDGTRLSIL.

This chain links TRBV5-1 with TRBJ1-6, with 7 bases lining up with TRBD1. The CDR3 is made up of 15 amino acids. CDR1 is SGHRS, CDR2 YFSETQ, per germline. Trimming cost V 4 bases and J 8 bases; bases outside gene matches: 9. The CDR3 spells CASSVRTGGDSPLHF. As DNA, the CDR3 is TGCGCCAGCAGCGTAAGGACAGGCGGGGATTCACCCCTCCACTTT. Drawing the rest from reference TRBV5-1 and TRBJ1-6, the complete variable domain is KAGVTQTPRYLIKTRGQQVTLSCSPISGHRSVSWYQQTPGQGLQFLFEYFSETQRNKGNFPGRFSGRQFSNSRSEMNVSTLELGDSALYLCASSVRTGGDSPLHFGNGTRLTVT.

This chain uses TRBV10-3 with TRBJ2-3, with D tentatively TRBD2 (7 bases). Looked up from germline, CDR1 is ENHRY and CDR2 is SYGVKD. Trimming took off 3 bases at V and 6 bases at J, with 16 bases between the two ends. The CDR3 is 15 residues long. The CDR3 is CAISDWGGAGDTQYF. For the CDR3, the DNA is TGTGCCATCAGTGATTGGGGGGGGGCCGGTGATACGCAGTATTTT.